This paragraph covers one T cell receptor (beta chain) sequence. Primers included in the PCR were 60 Vbeta and 13 Jbeta primers. Method: immunoSEQ multiplex PCR; TCRdb's copy keeps in-frame clones and lacks some. The table shows about 120,000 clones, with over 15% occurring only once. The V and J ends lost 3 bases and 5 bases respectively, with 11 bases between them. Germline values: CDR1 LNHDA, CDR2 SQIVND (reference sequence). This CDR3 region has 14 residues. This entry is derived from a study of cytomegalovirus exposure and HLA in healthy donors. This rearrangement joins TRBV19 to TRBJ1-5, with unresolved D. Material for sequencing was PBMCs. The receptor was isolated from a female donor in good health and CMV-seropositive. CDR3: CASSIRRSYQPQHF. As DNA, the CDR3 is TGTGCCAGTAGTATCCGTCGAAGCTATCAGCCCCAGCATTTT.